Reported below is one T cell receptor (beta chain). Its antigen is undetermined. CDR1 SGHRS and CDR2 YFSETQ come from the germline V gene. The CDR3 has 20 amino acids. The sample originates from a study of T cells expressing NK-cell markers. Study-wide context: Sorted CD3+CD56+NKG2C+, CD3+CD56+NKG2C- and CD3+CD56-NKG2C+ T cells provided the TCR beta repertoires. Eight donors were sequenced, seven testing HCMV-seropositive and one testing seronegative. Findings and limits, study-wide: Questions lingered over whether expanded NKG2C+ T cell clones were HCMV-specific. Several donors likewise had their CD3+CD56-NKG2C+ fraction led by these clonotypes.

TCRdb reprocessed the 5' RACE reads and reports one entry per CDR3 protein, with no DNA. The table lists about 120,000 distinct CDR3 sequences. This clonotype originated in a woman aged 18 to 75 in good health. The V and J genes are TRBV5-1 and TRBJ2-5; TCRdb's assignment of TRBD2 cannot be checked, as there is no DNA. Material for sequencing was blood T cells: a sorted CD56 or NKG2C T cell subset, CD4+ or CD8+ T cells, or bulk PBMC T cells (not recorded which). CDR3 in amino acids: CASSLVATDGLAGSWETQYF. Filled out from reference TRBV5-1 and TRBJ2-5, the complete variable domain reads KAGVTQTPRYLIKTRGQQVTLSCSPISGHRSVSWYQQTPGQGLQFLFEYFSETQRNKGNFPGRFSGRQFSNSRSEMNVSTLELGDSALYLCASSLVATDGLAGSWETQYFGPGTRLLVL.